This TCR beta chain was captured in a study of blood T cell repertoires in COVID-19. Study-wide context: The samples span acute and convalescent COVID-19 from the United States, Italy and Spain.

The V and J ends lost 6 bases and 1 base respectively, with 14 bases between them. CDR3 length: 15 residues. In germline, CDR1 is LNHDA, CDR2 SQIVND (reference sequence). Study processing details: Amplification from reference gene primers served as the basis for estimated nucleated cell counts. The method was immunoSEQ multiplex PCR; TCRdb's version includes in-frame clones alone and lacks a portion of them. That table is the source of V, J and clone size, and D and trimming were worked out from the DNA. The sample has about 54,000 clones, approximately 82% seen once. What was sequenced was peripheral blood. V and J are TRBV19 and TRBJ2-3; D may be TRBD2 (6 bases). The clonotype comes from a human donor in a cohort sampled during active or convalescent COVID-19. In DNA, the CDR3 is TGTGCCAGTAGACCTCCGGGACTCCGCACAGATACGCAGTATTTT. Its protein product is CASRPPGLRTDTQYF. Using reference TRBV19 and TRBJ2-3 for the parts outside the CDR3, the full variable domain is DGGITQSPKYLFRKEGQNVTLSCEQNLNHDAMYWYRQDPGQGLRLIYYSQIVNDFQKGDIAEGYSVSREKKESFPLTVTSAQKNPTAFYLCASRPPGLRTDTQYFGPGTRLTVL.